This entry lists 28 T cell receptor beta chains sequenced from one sample in a study of shared clonotypes between healthy human individuals. Assay used: immunoSEQ multiplex PCR; TCRdb lists only in-frame clones, some missing. The table lists fewer than 500,000 clones, about 79% of them singletons. Sequencing input: PBMCs. These receptors came from a woman aged 40-49 years in good health. Some clones in this sample may be carry-over from other donors' samples.

This sequence joins TRBV4-1 and TRBJ2-5, with D uncertain. This CDR3 has 15 amino acids. The V end lost 1 base, the J end lost 2 bases, and 11 bases lay between the germline ends. CDR1 is MGHRA, CDR2 YSYEKL, per germline. This CDR3 is CASSQATLRQETQYF. The CDR3 DNA reads as TGCGCCAGCAGCCAAGCGACTCTAAGGCAAGAGACCCAGTACTTC.

The genes are TRBV2 and TRBJ2-3; TRBD2 might be the D (6 bases). Trimming shortened V by 4 bases and J by 6 bases, and 20 bases separated the two germline ends. CDR3 length: 16 amino acids. CDR1 is SNHLY, CDR2 FYNNEI, per germline. As DNA, the CDR3 is TGTGCCAGCAGTGTTGCGGGGCGCCTTTCCCACGATACGCAGTATTTT. Encoded protein: CASSVAGRLSHDTQYF. Using reference TRBV2 and TRBJ2-3 for the parts outside the CDR3, the full variable domain is EPEVTQTPSHQVTQMGQEVILRCVPISNHLYFYWYRQILGQKVEFLVSFYNNEISEKSEIFDDQFSVERPDGSNFTLKIRSTKLEDSAMYFCASSVAGRLSHDTQYFGPGTRLTVL.

The CDR3 DNA sequence: TGTGCCAGTAGTATAGGGCCCGGCCCCAGGGACACTGAAGCTTTCTTT. It translates to CASSIGPGPRDTEAFF. The rearrangement joins TRBV19 to TRBJ1-1; perhaps TRBD1 as D (5 bases). Trimming removed 1 base from V and 3 bases from J, with 15 bases in between. The germline gives CDR1 LNHDA, CDR2 SQIVND (reference sequence). CDR3 length: 16 residues.

CDR3 residues: CSVVTSGSTNEQFF. The CDR3, as DNA: TGCAGCGTTGTAACTAGCGGGAGTACAAATGAGCAGTTCTTC. V and J are TRBV29-1 and TRBJ2-1; 11 bases agree with TRBD2. The CDR3 loop spans 14 amino acids. With 4 bases clipped from V and 7 bases from J, the junction kept 6 bases outside the gene matches. Germline V lookup: CDR1 SQVTM, CDR2 ANQGSEA.

In its sample, this clone was seen a few times. The chain combines TRBV6-6 with TRBJ2-7; D possibly corresponds to TRBD1 (6 bases). Germline V gives CDR1 MNHNY, CDR2 SVGAGI (reference sequence). V dropped 5 bases and J dropped 0 bases, with 14 bases sitting between them. The CDR3 spans 15 residues. CDR3 in amino acids: CASSKQGQYSYEQYF. CDR3 DNA: TGTGCCAGCAGTAAACAGGGACAATACTCCTACGAGCAGTACTTC.

Remarks on this clone: Other DNA sequences in this sample translate to the same CDR3. V is TRBV11-2 and J is TRBJ2-1; D may be TRBD2 (5 bases). Germline values: CDR1 SGHAT, CDR2 FQNNGV. The CDR3 length is 14 residues. The V gene lost 1 base and the J gene lost 8 bases, with 12 bases spanning the gap. Here the CDR3 reads CASSLGLAGDEQFF. CDR3 nucleotide sequence: TGTGCCAGCAGCTTAGGCCTGGCCGGGGATGAGCAGTTCTTC.

This sequence joins TRBV6-1 and TRBJ2-3; D possibly corresponds to TRBD2 (6 bases). CDR1 is MNHNS, CDR2 SASEGT, per germline. V was cut by 7 bases and J by 2 bases, with 10 bases left in between. CDR3 length: 13 residues. The CDR3 DNA is TGTGCCAGCAAGGCGGGACTCACAGATACGCAGTATTTT. Its protein product is CASKAGLTDTQYF.

The rearrangement uses TRBV27 and TRBJ1-2; D might be TRBD1 (5 bases). Germline values: CDR1 MNHEY, CDR2 SMNVEV (reference sequence). V gave up 5 bases and J gave up 5 bases, with 18 bases separating them. There are 15 residues in the CDR3. The CDR3 nucleotides read TGTGCCAGCAGTCCCTTTGGGGGGGTAAAATATGGCTACACCTTC. Its translation: CASSPFGGVKYGYTF.

The chain has TRBV10-3 and TRBJ1-4; possible D gene TRBD1, 5 bases. V gave up 10 bases and J gave up 8 bases, with 17 bases separating them. CDR1 is ENHRY, CDR2 SYGVKD, per germline. The CDR3 runs to 13 residues. As DNA, the CDR3 is TGTGCCACTTCGGGACTGACGGAGGAAAAACTGTTTTTT. It codes for CATSGLTEEKLFF.

The rearrangement links TRBV7-2 to TRBJ1-1; D not certain. The CDR3 spans 13 residues. V was trimmed by 5 bases and J by 4 bases, leaving 11 bases between them. Per germline, CDR1 SGHTA and CDR2 FQGNSA. The CDR3 region is CASSAVTGTEAFF. Written as DNA, the CDR3 is TGTGCCAGCAGCGCGGTGACGGGCACTGAAGCTTTCTTT.

The CDR3 region has the DNA TGTGCCAGTACCTGGTCGGTTTTGGGGGCCAACGTCCTGACTTTC. Its protein product is CASTWSVLGANVLTF. The chain is built from TRBV28 and TRBJ2-6; D is uncertain. CDR1 MDHEN and CDR2 SYDVKM come from the germline V gene. This CDR3 spans 15 amino acids. The V and J ends lost 9 bases and 4 bases respectively, with 16 bases between them.

The CDR3 is CASSFRGDMNTEAFF. DNA of the CDR3: TGTGCCAGCAGCTTTCGAGGAGACATGAACACTGAAGCTTTCTTT. V gene TRBV11-2 combines with J gene TRBJ1-1; no definite D call. Germline values: CDR1 SGHAT, CDR2 FQNNGV. The V end was cut by 3 bases, the J end by 0 bases, with 11 bases between. This CDR3 spans 15 amino acids.

The chain couples TRBV28 to TRBJ2-2; TRBD1 aligns across 7 bases. Germline V gene data show CDR1 as MDHEN and CDR2 as SYDVKM. The CDR3 has 15 amino acids. V gave up 8 bases and J gave up 6 bases; unmatched junction bases: 12. The chain's CDR3 is CASLTRSRGSGELFF. The CDR3 coding sequence is TGTGCCAGCCTTACGCGGTCCAGGGGGTCCGGGGAGCTGTTTTTT.

J is TRBJ2-1 and V is TRBV30; 7 bases align to TRBD2. Germline CDR1 is GTSNPN and CDR2 is SVGIG (reference sequence). CDR3 size: 13 residues. Trimming took 3 bases from V and 14 from J; bases not matched to a gene: 13. The CDR3 coding sequence is TGTGCCTGGAGCCATCTATCGACTAGCCACGAGTTCTTC. It is translated as CAWSHLSTSHEFF.

This chain uses TRBV18 with TRBJ1-2; 8 bases match TRBD1. CDR1 is KGHSH, CDR2 LQKENI, per germline. Losses at the gene ends were 3 bases for V and 8 bases for J; bases not matched to a gene: 5. The CDR3 sequence is 13 residues long. CDR3 in amino acids: CASSPGTGVGYTF. In nucleotides, the CDR3 is TGTGCCAGCTCACCCGGGACAGGCGTAGGCTACACCTTC.

The rearrangement links TRBV27 to TRBJ1-2, with D hard to call. V was clipped by 4 bases and J by 4 bases, with 16 bases between them. Per germline, CDR1 MNHEY and CDR2 SMNVEV (reference sequence). This CDR3 has 15 residues. Written as DNA, the CDR3 is TGTGCCAGCAGTTACGACACCCCCCCTGGCTATGGCTACACCTTC. Translated: CASSYDTPPGYGYTF.

This clone was observed once. The chain links TRBV5-4 to TRBJ2-5; 9 bases agree with TRBD1. CDR1 is SGHNT, CDR2 YYREEE, per germline (reference sequence). Trimming took 4 bases from V and 1 from J; bases not matched to a gene: 5. This CDR3 comprises 15 residues. The CDR3 loop reads CASSMGQGFQETQYF. The CDR3 region has the DNA TGTGCCAGCAGCATGGGACAGGGCTTCCAAGAGACCCAGTACTTC.

This chain links TRBV6-5 with TRBJ2-7; D is perhaps TRBD1 (7 bases). The CDR3 totals 15 residues. Trimming pared 3 bases from V and 7 bases from J, leaving 19 bases between. Germline CDR1 is MNHEY and CDR2 is SVGAGI. The CDR3: CASSYVNRGGGEQYF. In nucleotides, the CDR3 is TGTGCCAGCAGTTATGTGAACAGGGGAGGTGGAGAGCAGTACTTC.

This chain links TRBV5-1 with TRBJ2-1, with no clear D. Trimming removed 0 bases at V and 6 bases at J, with 7 bases between. The CDR3 length is 13 residues. Germline V lookup: CDR1 SGHRS, CDR2 YFSETQ. CDR3 loop: CASSLVYRNEQFF. In DNA form, the CDR3 reads TGCGCCAGCAGCTTGGTGTACCGCAATGAGCAGTTCTTC.

Points on this clone: At one boundary the junction diverges from the germline segment, which might be a read error. This chain links TRBV7-3 with TRBJ2-2; either TRBD1 or TRBD2 may fit D (5 bases each). CDR1 and CDR2 (germline): SGHTA, FQGTGA. This CDR3 has 16 amino acids. CDR3 region: CASGLRLGGNTGELFF. The DNA of the CDR3 is TGTGCCAGCGGCTTAAGGCTTGGGGGTAACACCGGGGAGCTGTTTTTT.

The chain is built from TRBV7-8 and TRBJ2-7; tentative D call: TRBD2 (6 bases). Looked up from germline, CDR1 is SGHVS and CDR2 is FQNEAQ. This CDR3 has 17 residues. V shed 2 bases and J shed 0 bases, with 17 bases lying between them. As DNA, the CDR3 is TGTGCCAGCAGCTTACGTGACGGGAGAGAAGGCTCCTACGAGCAGTACTTC. Amino acids: CASSLRDGREGSYEQYF.

The chain couples TRBV19 to TRBJ2-7; D unresolved. Trimming removed 3 bases at V and 0 bases at J, with 6 bases between. CDR3 length equals 13 residues. CDR1 and CDR2 from the germline V gene are LNHDA and SQIVND (reference sequence). As DNA, the CDR3 is TGTGCCAGTAGTATGACTTTCTCCTACGAGCAGTACTTC. Protein: CASSMTFSYEQYF.

The chain combines TRBV18 with TRBJ1-5, with a weak D call TRBD1 (6 bases). CDR3 length: 13 amino acids. With 4 bases removed from V and 5 bases from J, the gap between germline ends came to 9 bases. The germline gives CDR1 KGHSH, CDR2 LQKENI. The CDR3 loop reads CASSRAGDQPQHF. DNA for the CDR3: TGTGCCAGCTCACGAGCAGGGGATCAGCCCCAGCATTTT.

The rearrangement uses TRBV13 and TRBJ2-1, with TRBD2 identical over 12 bases. Germline trimming cut 4 bases from V and 9 bases from J; bases unmatched to any gene: 7. Per the germline V gene, CDR1 is PRHDT and CDR2 is FYEKMQ (reference sequence). This CDR3 contains 15 residues. CDR3 nucleotides: TGTGCCAGCAGCTCAAGACTAGCGGGAGTTCGTGAGCAGTTCTTC. Its translation: CASSSRLAGVREQFF.

Notes on this clone: This could be a read error, since a much larger clone is one nucleotide away. The sample has other DNA sequences that encode this CDR3 too. The V and J genes are TRBV29-1 and TRBJ2-1; a weak D match, TRBD1 (6 bases). Trimming shortened V by 3 bases and J by 2 bases, and 11 bases separated the two germline ends. CDR3 length: 14 amino acids. Germline V gene sequence: CDR1 SQVTM, CDR2 ANQGSEA. The CDR3 DNA reads TGCAGCGTTGACCTGGACAGTGCCTACAATGAGCAGTTCTTC. The encoded protein is CSVDLDSAYNEQFF.

The V call is TRBV25-1, the J call TRBJ2-6, with D possibly TRBD1 on 5 matching bases. The length of the CDR3 is 15 residues. V gave up 5 bases and J gave up 2 bases, with 10 bases separating them. Germline V gene lookup returns CDR1 MGHDK and CDR2 SYGVNS. This chain's CDR3 is CASSLQGTGANVLTF. CDR3 coding DNA: TGTGCCAGCAGTCTCCAGGGAACTGGGGCCAACGTCCTGACTTTC.

The chain employs TRBV21-1 and TRBJ1-5. TRBV21-1 is designated a pseudogene. The CDR3 has 17 residues. For the CDR3, the DNA is TGTGCCAGCAGCAAGGCCCGACAAGGAGGCGGCAATCAGCCCCAGCATTTT. This sequence encodes CASSKARQGGGNQPQHF.

The CDR3 is CASSLGGGRYTEAFF. The CDR3 bases are TGTGCCAGCAGTTTGGGTGGGGGACGCTACACTGAAGCTTTCTTT. V usage is TRBV27 and J usage is TRBJ1-1; possibly TRBD1 for D (5 bases). The CDR3 is 15 residues long. Germline V gene data show CDR1 as MNHEY and CDR2 as SMNVEV (reference sequence). Deletions cut 3 bases from V and 3 bases from J, with 14 bases between.